The 28 T cell receptor beta chains reported below all come from one sample, sequenced in a study of blood T cell repertoires in COVID-19. Assay used: immunoSEQ multiplex PCR; TCRdb lists only in-frame clones, some missing. The sample consists of 120,000 or so clones, 80% to 90% of them appearing once. Sequencing was done on a sample of peripheral blood. Receptors originate from a woman in her 50s with acute or convalescent COVID-19.

The chain employs TRBV6-5 and TRBJ1-2, with TRBD1 as a possible D gene (5 bases). CDR3 length: 12 amino acids. Between the trimmed V and J ends, which lost 4 bases and 6 bases, there was a span of 9 bases. CDR1 is MNHEY and CDR2 is SVGAGI in the germline V gene. The CDR3, as DNA: TGTGCCAGCAGTTTGCCAGGGAATGGCTACACCTTC. Translating it yields CASSLPGNGYTF.

The CDR3 spells CASSYGQGGTYGYTF. As DNA, the CDR3 is TGTGCCAGCAGTTACGGACAGGGGGGAACATATGGCTACACCTTC. The V call is TRBV6-5, the J call TRBJ1-2; 10 bases match TRBD1. In germline, CDR1 is MNHEY, CDR2 SVGAGI. Unmatched junction bases numbered 5, after V lost 2 bases and J lost 5 bases. The CDR3 extends over 15 amino acids.

The V and J genes are TRBV5-1 and TRBJ2-2, with TRBD2 matching over 12 bases. The V and J ends lost 0 bases and 5 bases, in that order; junction bases with no gene match: 8. CDR1 SGHRS and CDR2 YFSETQ come from the germline V gene. The CDR3 loop spans 18 amino acids. This CDR3 reads CASSLVSSGRAVTGELFF. CDR3 sequence (DNA): TGCGCCAGCAGCTTGGTATCTAGCGGGAGGGCCGTAACCGGGGAGCTGTTTTTT.

The chain couples TRBV4-3 to TRBJ2-5; 10 bases fit TRBD2. Germline values: CDR1 LGHNA, CDR2 YSLEER. This CDR3 is 16 amino acids long. V was clipped by 3 bases and J by 5 bases; unmatched bases: 9. Written as DNA, the CDR3 is TGCGCCAGCAGCCACACACTAGCGGGACCCGACGAGACCCAGTACTTC. Protein: CASSHTLAGPDETQYF.

V is TRBV18 and J is TRBJ1-5; no definite D call. Germline V gene lookup returns CDR1 KGHSH and CDR2 LQKENI. There are 14 residues in the CDR3. Trimming took 5 bases from V and 4 from J, leaving 12 bases between them. CDR3 in amino acids: CASSRGNFNQPQHF. In DNA, the CDR3 is TGTGCCAGCTCAAGAGGCAATTTTAATCAGCCCCAGCATTTT.

This sequence joins TRBV5-1 and TRBJ1-1; 8 bases are a match to TRBD1. Germline V CDR1 and CDR2: SGHRS, YFSETQ. V trimming: 4 bases; J trimming: 5 bases; junction bases outside the gene matches: 7. The CDR3 extends over 14 amino acids. CDR3: CASSIGQGGTEAFF. The CDR3 coding sequence is TGCGCCAGCAGCATCGGACAGGGAGGTACTGAAGCTTTCTTT. Using reference TRBV5-1 and TRBJ1-1 for the parts outside the CDR3, the full variable domain is KAGVTQTPRYLIKTRGQQVTLSCSPISGHRSVSWYQQTPGQGLQFLFEYFSETQRNKGNFPGRFSGRQFSNSRSEMNVSTLELGDSALYLCASSIGQGGTEAFFGQGTRLTVV.

This chain links TRBV19 with TRBJ1-1, with TRBD1 as a possible D gene (6 bases). This CDR3 contains 13 residues. Germline V lookup: CDR1 LNHDA, CDR2 SQIVND (reference sequence). Trimming removed 3 bases at V and 4 bases at J, with 9 bases between. The CDR3 nucleotides are TGTGCCAGTAGTATTAACAGGGTCACTGAAGCTTTCTTT. It yields the protein CASSINRVTEAFF.

The chain combines TRBV5-6 with TRBJ1-2; D call uncertain. Trimming cost V 1 base and J 5 bases, with 9 bases left between them. Looked up from germline, CDR1 is SGHDT and CDR2 is YYEEEE. This CDR3 region has 13 residues. CDR3 loop: CASSLRGEYGYTF. The DNA for the CDR3 is TGTGCCAGCAGCTTGCGGGGAGAGTATGGCTACACCTTC.

This clone was observed a few times. The CDR3 region is CASRPSNNEQFF. For the CDR3, the DNA is TGTGCCAGCAGACCCAGTAACAATGAGCAGTTCTTC. The V call is TRBV2, the J call TRBJ2-1, with D unresolved. V gave up 6 bases and J gave up 5 bases, with 8 bases separating them. This CDR3 has 12 residues. Germline-derived CDR1 and CDR2 are SNHLY and FYNNEI.

The chain uses TRBV29-1 and TRBJ1-2; 7 bases map to TRBD1. This CDR3 contains 14 residues. CDR1 SQVTM and CDR2 ANQGSEA come from the germline V gene. The J segment lost 0 bases and the V segment lost 6 bases, leaving 7 bases of the junction unmatched. CDR3 DNA: TGCAGCGTCGACGGGACAGAAGCTAACTATGGCTACACCTTC. Translation gives CSVDGTEANYGYTF.

This chain connects TRBV25-1 to TRBJ1-1; D possibly corresponds to TRBD1 (5 bases). This CDR3 spans 13 amino acids. Germline assignment: CDR1 MGHDK and CDR2 SYGVNS. V gave up 8 bases and J gave up 1 base, with 11 bases separating them. CDR3 bases: TGTGCCAGCGGGGGGGGGAGGAACACTGAAGCTTTCTTT. It specifies CASGGGRNTEAFF.

The chain has TRBV9 and TRBJ1-2; TRBD1 is a possible D gene (6 bases). V was cut by 0 bases and J by 3 bases, with 15 bases left in between. Germline V lookup: CDR1 SGDLS, CDR2 YYNGEE. The CDR3 has 16 amino acids. The CDR3 nucleotides read TGTGCCAGCAGCGTAGGTGGGGCGGGGGCCGACTATGGCTACACCTTC. Its translation: CASSVGGAGADYGYTF.

The chain employs TRBV18 and TRBJ2-7; 10 nucleotides match TRBD1. This CDR3 is built from 15 residues. From germline, CDR1 is KGHSH and CDR2 LQKENI. Germline trimming cut 2 bases from V and 5 bases from J; bases unmatched to any gene: 6. The CDR3 bases are TGTGCCAGCTCACCAGGGCCGGGACAGGGGAACGAGCAGTACTTC. Translation: CASSPGPGQGNEQYF. Complete variable domain (other parts from reference TRBV18 and TRBJ2-7): NAGVMQNPRHLVRRRGQEARLRCSPMKGHSHVYWYRQLPEEGLKFMVYLQKENIIDESGMPKERFSAEFPKEGPSILRIQQVVRGDSAAYFCASSPGPGQGNEQYFGPGTRLTVT.

The chain carries TRBV3-1 (or the pseudogene TRBV3-2) and TRBJ2-1, with D unresolved. CDR1 LGHDT and CDR2 YNNKEL come from the germline V gene (reference sequence). There are 13 residues in the CDR3. Trimming cost V 3 bases and J 6 bases, with 9 bases left between them. CDR3 sequence reads: CASSQYSLNEQFF. For the CDR3, the DNA is TGTGCCAGCAGCCAGTATAGCCTCAATGAGCAGTTCTTC.

The chain combines TRBV6-2 or TRBV6-3 with TRBJ1-1, with a tentative D call TRBD1 (6 bases). The V end lost 0 bases, the J end lost 11 bases, and 16 bases lay between the germline ends. The CDR3 covers 14 residues. Germline CDR1 reads MNHEY; CDR2 reads SVGEGT. The CDR3 sequence is CASSYSELQGLAFF. CDR3 bases: TGTGCCAGCAGTTACTCGGAATTACAGGGCTTGGCTTTCTTT.

In this sample, this clone turned up once. The gene calls are TRBV4-1 and TRBJ2-1; 7 nucleotides agree with TRBD2. Trimming cost V 1 base and J 6 bases; bases outside gene matches: 12. This CDR3 region has 17 residues. Germline-derived CDR1 and CDR2 are MGHRA and YSYEKL. The CDR3 here is CASSQVRTRGSGNEQFF. The CDR3 DNA reads as TGCGCCAGCAGCCAAGTAAGGACTAGGGGTTCGGGCAATGAGCAGTTCTTC.

The chain uses TRBV9 and TRBJ2-7, with D maybe TRBD1 (5 bases). Per the germline V gene, CDR1 is SGDLS and CDR2 is YYNGEE. V dropped 0 bases and J dropped 4 bases, with 11 bases sitting between them. This CDR3 has 14 residues. The CDR3 protein is CASSVDGAAYEQYF. The CDR3 DNA reads as TGTGCCAGCAGCGTAGATGGGGCAGCGTACGAGCAGTACTTC.

This clone was counted a single time. The chain links TRBV19 to TRBJ2-7; 7 nucleotides line up with TRBD2. Trimming took 3 bases from V and 3 from J; bases not matched to a gene: 8. Per germline, CDR1 LNHDA and CDR2 SQIVND (reference sequence). The CDR3 spans 15 residues. The CDR3 loop reads CASSIGLVQLYEQYF. CDR3 DNA: TGTGCCAGTAGTATTGGACTAGTCCAACTCTACGAGCAGTACTTC.

The gene calls are TRBV7-8 and TRBJ2-7; 9 bases line up with TRBD1. This CDR3 comprises 13 residues. Germline V gives CDR1 SGHVS, CDR2 FQNEAQ. Trimming at V came to 5 bases and at J to 1 base, leaving 0 bases not matched to a gene. CDR3 loop: CASSGTGSYEQYF. The CDR3, as DNA: TGTGCCAGCAGCGGGACAGGGTCCTACGAGCAGTACTTC.

This chain uses TRBV19 with TRBJ2-3; 8 positions agree with TRBD1. The CDR3 totals 16 residues. Germline CDR1 LNHDA, CDR2 SQIVND (reference sequence). V trimming: 4 bases; J trimming: 0 bases; junction bases outside the gene matches: 6. The DNA of the CDR3 is TGTGCCAGTAGTACGACAGGGGTCACCAGCACAGATACGCAGTATTTT. This translates into CASSTTGVTSTDTQYF.

The CDR3 bases are TGTGCCAGCAGCCATGACAGAACCTATAGCAATCAGCCCCAGCATTTT. Translating gives CASSHDRTYSNQPQHF. The chain recombines TRBV27 with TRBJ1-5, with TRBD1 as a possible D gene (5 bases). The germline V and J ends were trimmed by 6 bases and 0 bases, with 15 bases remaining between them. Per the germline V gene, CDR1 is MNHEY and CDR2 is SMNVEV (reference sequence). CDR3 size: 16 residues.

This clone was recorded once. The chain uses TRBV6-5 and TRBJ2-7, with D maybe TRBD2 (5 bases). CDR1 is MNHEY, CDR2 SVGAGI, per germline. V dropped 6 bases and J dropped 4 bases, with 19 bases sitting between them. The CDR3 runs to 15 residues. In nucleotides, the CDR3 is TGTGCCAGCAGGGAGGACTCCCTCACCCCTTACGAGCAGTACTTC. Translating it yields CASREDSLTPYEQYF.

J is TRBJ2-7 and V is TRBV6-2 or TRBV6-3, with 10 bases that match TRBD1. CDR3 length equals 14 residues. With 5 bases clipped from V and 5 bases from J, the junction kept 6 bases outside the gene matches. Germline CDR1 and CDR2: MNHEY and SVGEGT. In DNA form, the CDR3 reads TGTGCCAGCAGTAGACGGACAGGGGGGGACGAGCAGTACTTC. Translated: CASSRRTGGDEQYF.

The chain is built from TRBV30 and TRBJ1-1; D gene uncertain. Germline V gene data show CDR1 as GTSNPN and CDR2 as SVGIG (reference sequence). V was cut by 3 bases and J by 2 bases, with 10 bases left in between. The CDR3 length is 13 residues. CDR3 protein: CAWRHGINTEAFF. The CDR3 DNA follows: TGTGCCTGGAGGCATGGCATAAACACTGAAGCTTTCTTT.

V gene TRBV3-1 (or the pseudogene TRBV3-2) combines with J gene TRBJ2-3; D remains unclear. Trimming shortened V by 3 bases and J by 6 bases, and 10 bases separated the two germline ends. In germline, CDR1 is LGHDT, CDR2 YNNKEL (reference sequence). CDR3 length equals 13 residues. The chain's CDR3 is CASSHGPHDTQYF. CDR3 coding DNA: TGTGCCAGCAGCCACGGTCCCCACGATACGCAGTATTTT.

The rearrangement uses TRBV5-6 and TRBJ2-5, with no clear D. The CDR3 covers 14 residues. CDR1 is SGHDT, CDR2 YYEEEE, per germline. Trimming took 4 bases from V and 1 from J, leaving 11 bases between them. The DNA for the CDR3 is TGTGCCAGCAGCACCCTAATGGTCCAAGAGACCCAGTACTTC. Translated: CASSTLMVQETQYF.

The V and J genes are TRBV29-1 and TRBJ2-5; D ambiguous. Germline CDR1 reads SQVTM; CDR2 reads ANQGSEA. This CDR3 comprises 10 residues. Trimming left V 7 bases short and J 5 bases short, with 8 bases between. The CDR3 region has the DNA TGCAGCGCCGCGTGGGAGACCCAGTACTTC. Residues: CSAAWETQYF.

This sequence joins TRBV7-2 and TRBJ2-7, with D tentatively TRBD2 (5 bases). This CDR3 has 15 amino acids. CDR1 SGHTA and CDR2 FQGNSA come from the germline V gene. The V end lost 2 bases, the J end lost 5 bases, and 16 bases lay between the germline ends. The CDR3: CASSLMSGIDHEQYF. The CDR3, as DNA: TGTGCCAGCAGCTTAATGAGCGGAATAGACCACGAGCAGTACTTC.